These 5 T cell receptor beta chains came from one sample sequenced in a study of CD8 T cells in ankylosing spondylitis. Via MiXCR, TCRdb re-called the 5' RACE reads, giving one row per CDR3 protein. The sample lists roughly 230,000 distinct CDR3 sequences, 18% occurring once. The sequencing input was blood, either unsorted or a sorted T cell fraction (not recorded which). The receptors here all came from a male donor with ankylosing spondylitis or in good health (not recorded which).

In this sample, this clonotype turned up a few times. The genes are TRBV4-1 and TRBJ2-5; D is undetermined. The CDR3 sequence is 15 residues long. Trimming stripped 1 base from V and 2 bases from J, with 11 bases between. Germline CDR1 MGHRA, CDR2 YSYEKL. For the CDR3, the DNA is TGCGCCAGCAGCCAAGCCCCTTCCCGGCAAGAGACCCAGTACTTC. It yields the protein CASSQAPSRQETQYF.

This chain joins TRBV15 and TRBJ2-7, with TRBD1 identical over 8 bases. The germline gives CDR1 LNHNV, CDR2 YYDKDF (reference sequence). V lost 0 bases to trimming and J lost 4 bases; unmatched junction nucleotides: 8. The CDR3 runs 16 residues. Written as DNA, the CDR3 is TGTGCCACCAGCAGAGAGGGAGCAGGGGGCACTTACGAGCAGTACTTC. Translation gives CATSREGAGGTYEQYF.

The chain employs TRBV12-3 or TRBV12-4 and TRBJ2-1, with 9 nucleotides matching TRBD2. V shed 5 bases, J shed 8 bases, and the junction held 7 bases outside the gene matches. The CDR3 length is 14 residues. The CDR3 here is CASSLPGLADEQFF. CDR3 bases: TGTGCCAGCAGTCTCCCGGGACTAGCCGATGAGCAGTTCTTC.

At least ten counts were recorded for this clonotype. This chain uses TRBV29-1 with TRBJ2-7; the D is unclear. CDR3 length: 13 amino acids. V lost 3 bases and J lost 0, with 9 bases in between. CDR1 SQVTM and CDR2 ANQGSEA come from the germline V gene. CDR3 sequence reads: CSVDTASSYEQYF. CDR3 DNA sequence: TGCAGCGTTGATACAGCGAGCTCCTACGAGCAGTACTTC.

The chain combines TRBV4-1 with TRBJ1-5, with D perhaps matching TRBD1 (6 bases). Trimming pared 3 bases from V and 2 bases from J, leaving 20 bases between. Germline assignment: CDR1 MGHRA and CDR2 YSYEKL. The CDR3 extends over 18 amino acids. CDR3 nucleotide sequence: TGCGCCAGCAGCCATGAAAGGGGGGGTGGAGGTGGCAATCAGCCCCAGCATTTT. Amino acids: CASSHERGGGGGNQPQHF.